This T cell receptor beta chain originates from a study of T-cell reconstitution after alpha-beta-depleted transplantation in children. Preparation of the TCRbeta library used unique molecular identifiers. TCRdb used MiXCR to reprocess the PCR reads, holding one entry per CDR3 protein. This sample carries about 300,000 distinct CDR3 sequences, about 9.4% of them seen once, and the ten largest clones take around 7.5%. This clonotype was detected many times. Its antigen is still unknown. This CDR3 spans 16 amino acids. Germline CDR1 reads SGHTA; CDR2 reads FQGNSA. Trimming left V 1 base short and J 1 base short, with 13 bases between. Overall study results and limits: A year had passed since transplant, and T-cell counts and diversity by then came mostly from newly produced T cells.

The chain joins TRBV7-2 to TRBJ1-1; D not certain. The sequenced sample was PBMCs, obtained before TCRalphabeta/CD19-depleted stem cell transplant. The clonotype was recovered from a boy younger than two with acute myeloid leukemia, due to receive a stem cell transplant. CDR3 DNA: TGTGCCAGCAGCTTAGAGGCGGGGAGGGCGAACACTGAAGCTTTCTTT. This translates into CASSLEAGRANTEAFF.